This T cell receptor (beta chain) was sequenced during a study of identifying expanded T cells in peripheral blood. Overall study results and limits: Over approximately two and four weeks, about 17 and 20 clones changed, versus 1.2 between replicates.

To note about this clone: Its antigen is currently unknown.

The protocol was immunoSEQ multiplex PCR, while the TCRdb copy is restricted to in-frame clones and leaves out a portion. The data show about 94,000 clones, with approximately 86% seen just once and under 6% held by the top ten. V dropped 7 bases and J dropped 1 base, with 13 bases sitting between them. The CDR3 length is 13 residues. Germline V gene data show CDR1 as GTSNPN and CDR2 as SVGIG (reference sequence). V usage is TRBV30 and J usage is TRBJ1-1; no clear D gene. Specimen: blood. The receptor was derived from a person aged 18 to 70 in good health. The CDR3, as DNA: TGTGCCTTCGCGTCGACGACGAACACTGAAGCTTTCTTT. Its protein product is CAFASTTNTEAFF. The full variable domain, in which reference TRBV30 and TRBJ1-1 provide the parts outside the CDR3, is SQTIHQWPATLVQPVGSPLSLECTVEGTSNPNLYWYRQAAGRGLQLLFYSVGIGQISSEVPQNLSASRPQDRQFILSSKKLLLSDSGFYLCAFASTTNTEAFFGQGTRLTVV.